A single sample gave rise to the 25 T cell receptor beta chains below, sequenced in a study of blood T cell repertoires in COVID-19. The assay was immunoSEQ multiplex PCR, and TCRdb's table has in-frame clones only and misses some. The sample yields 120,000 to 150,000 clones, roughly 89% seen once. Sequenced: peripheral blood. Source of these receptors: a woman aged 45-65 years with active or convalescent COVID-19.

The count of this clone is one. The rearrangement uses TRBV3-1 (or the pseudogene TRBV3-2) and TRBJ2-1, with D maybe TRBD2 (6 bases). This CDR3 is 12 amino acids long. Germline assignment: CDR1 LGHDT and CDR2 YNNKEL (reference sequence). The V end was cut by 1 base, the J end by 8 bases, with 6 bases between. The CDR3 region has the DNA TGTGCCAGCAGCCAAGGGGACTATGAGCAGTTCTTC. Protein: CASSQGDYEQFF.

V and J are TRBV5-1 and TRBJ1-3, with 11 bases identical to TRBD1. This CDR3 region has 13 residues. J was trimmed by 8 bases and V by 3 bases; bases with no gene match: 1. Germline V gene lookup returns CDR1 SGHRS and CDR2 YFSETQ. CDR3 residues: CASSSGQGDTIYF. CDR3 sequence (DNA): TGCGCCAGCAGCTCGGGACAGGGGGACACCATATATTTT.

The rearrangement uses TRBV7-3 and TRBJ2-5; 7 bases fit TRBD2. Trimming cost V 5 bases and J 3 bases; bases outside gene matches: 9. The CDR3 runs to 15 residues. In germline, CDR1 is SGHTA, CDR2 FQGTGA. The CDR3 protein is CASSVGLGPEETQYF. Here the CDR3 DNA reads TGTGCCAGCAGCGTTGGACTAGGCCCGGAAGAGACCCAGTACTTC.

This clone was recorded a few times. The chain joins TRBV6-6 to TRBJ2-6; a weak D match, TRBD1 (5 bases). Germline V gene data show CDR1 as MNHNY and CDR2 as SVGAGI (reference sequence). The CDR3 consists of 15 residues. Trimming left V 6 bases short and J 2 bases short, with 11 bases between. DNA for the CDR3: TGTGCCAGCAGAAAAACAGGAACTGGGGCCAACGTCCTGACTTTC. Amino acid sequence: CASRKTGTGANVLTF.

The rearrangement joins TRBV27 to TRBJ1-1; D perhaps matches TRBD1 (5 bases). V was shortened by 8 bases and J by 1 base, with 14 bases between the two germline ends. This CDR3 is 14 amino acids long. Germline V CDR1 and CDR2: MNHEY, SMNVEV (reference sequence). The CDR3 region has the DNA TGTGCCAGCCGACCTGACAGATCGAACACTGAAGCTTTCTTT. Amino acid sequence: CASRPDRSNTEAFF.

This chain uses TRBV28 with TRBJ1-2; TRBD1 agrees at 7 bases. V was clipped by 7 bases and J by 3 bases; unmatched bases: 8. Looked up from germline, CDR1 is MDHEN and CDR2 is SYDVKM. The CDR3 is 14 residues long. CDR3 residues: CASNYQGGDYGYTF. The CDR3, as DNA: TGTGCCAGCAATTACCAGGGGGGCGACTATGGCTACACCTTC.

This rearrangement joins TRBV19 to TRBJ2-7; TRBD1 matches 9 bases. The CDR3 contains 14 residues. Looked up from germline, CDR1 is LNHDA and CDR2 is SQIVND (reference sequence). V was pared by 5 bases and J by 2 bases, with 4 bases of the junction left unmatched. The DNA of the CDR3 is TGTGCCAGTAGTTATGGACAGGGGACCTACGAGCAGTACTTC. Protein: CASSYGQGTYEQYF.

The chain has TRBV19 and TRBJ1-2, with TRBD1 matching over 7 bases. Germline V gene sequence: CDR1 LNHDA, CDR2 SQIVND (reference sequence). The CDR3 length is 14 residues. Germline trimming cut 4 bases from V and 4 bases from J; bases unmatched to any gene: 6. CDR3 sequence reads: CASSSPGDSYGYTF. For the CDR3, the DNA is TGTGCCAGTAGTAGTCCTGGGGACAGCTATGGCTACACCTTC. The whole variable domain, filled in from reference TRBV19 and TRBJ1-2, reads DGGITQSPKYLFRKEGQNVTLSCEQNLNHDAMYWYRQDPGQGLRLIYYSQIVNDFQKGDIAEGYSVSREKKESFPLTVTSAQKNPTAFYLCASSSPGDSYGYTFGSGTRLTVV.

J is TRBJ2-7 and V is TRBV12-5; D possibly corresponds to TRBD1 (6 bases). There are 15 residues in the CDR3. V lost 5 bases, J lost 0 bases, and 14 bases lay in between. CDR1 LGHNT and CDR2 FRNRAP come from the germline V gene. The CDR3: CASGPGTFSSYEQYF. As DNA, the CDR3 is TGTGCTAGTGGTCCGGGGACATTCAGCTCCTACGAGCAGTACTTC.

The V call is TRBV6-4, the J call TRBJ1-1; tentatively, D is TRBD1 (5 bases). The CDR3 runs to 15 residues. CDR1 is MRHNA and CDR2 is SNTAGT in the germline V gene. V shed 4 bases and J shed 0 bases, with 12 bases lying between them. The CDR3 sequence: CASSAGKEMNTEAFF. The CDR3 coding sequence is TGTGCCAGCAGTGCAGGGAAAGAAATGAACACTGAAGCTTTCTTT.

This sequence joins TRBV5-1 and TRBJ1-3; D may be TRBD1 (5 bases). CDR1 is SGHRS, CDR2 YFSETQ, per germline. The CDR3 has 17 residues. Trimming left V 0 bases short and J 0 bases short, with 13 bases between. The CDR3 spells CASSLDGGESSGNTIYF. CDR3 nucleotide sequence: TGCGCCAGCAGCTTGGATGGGGGGGAAAGCTCTGGAAACACCATATATTTT. Complete variable domain (other parts from reference TRBV5-1 and TRBJ1-3): KAGVTQTPRYLIKTRGQQVTLSCSPISGHRSVSWYQQTPGQGLQFLFEYFSETQRNKGNFPGRFSGRQFSNSRSEMNVSTLELGDSALYLCASSLDGGESSGNTIYFGEGSWLTVV.

V gene TRBV7-6 combines with J gene TRBJ2-5; 12 bases line up with TRBD2. Trimming removed 1 base from V and 5 bases from J; junction bases left unmatched: 8. The CDR3 has 17 residues. CDR1 SGHVS and CDR2 FNYEAQ come from the germline V gene. This chain's CDR3 is CASSLGASGGARETQYF. CDR3 nucleotides: TGTGCCAGCAGCTTAGGGGCTAGCGGGGGGGCTCGGGAGACCCAGTACTTC.

The rearrangement joins TRBV25-1 to TRBJ1-5; perhaps TRBD1 as D (5 bases). The germline V and J ends were trimmed by 9 bases and 3 bases, with 21 bases remaining between them. The CDR3 covers 16 residues. CDR1 is MGHDK and CDR2 is SYGVNS in the germline V gene. The CDR3 DNA sequence: TGTGCCAGAGGGGTTCATGCCGAATGCTACAATCAGCCCCAGCATTTT. It translates to CARGVHAECYNQPQHF. The variable domain in full, with the rest retrieved from reference TRBV25-1 and TRBJ1-5, is EADIYQTPRYLVIGTGKKITLECSQTMGHDKMYWYQQDPGMELHLIHYSYGVNSTEKGDLSSESTVSRIRTEHFPLTLESARPSHTSQYLCARGVHAECYNQPQHFGDGTRLSIL.

The gene calls are TRBV19 and TRBJ2-5, with a possible D match to TRBD2 (6 bases). Trimming stripped 6 bases from V and 5 bases from J, with 10 bases between. The length of the CDR3 is 12 residues. CDR1 and CDR2 from the germline V gene are LNHDA and SQIVND (reference sequence). DNA of the CDR3: TGTGCCAGTAGCGGGACTCGGGAGACCCAGTACTTC. Translated: CASSGTRETQYF.

J is TRBJ2-3 and V is TRBV9, with 9 bases identical to TRBD2. The germline V gene encodes CDR1 SGDLS and CDR2 YYNGEE. The junction had 0 bases not matched to a gene; V was cut back by 0 bases and J by 1 base. This CDR3 has 15 amino acids. CDR3 DNA sequence: TGTGCCAGCAGCGTAGCTAGCGGGGGCACAGATACGCAGTATTTT. The encoded protein is CASSVASGGTDTQYF.

The V gene is TRBV24-1, the J gene TRBJ2-1; tentatively, D is TRBD1 (9 bases). This CDR3 region has 15 residues. The V gene's germline CDR1 is KGHDR and CDR2 SFDVKD. V was shortened by 7 bases and J by 8 bases, with 20 bases between the two germline ends. CDR3 DNA: TGTGCCACCAGGCCGGGGGGGACAGGGAAGGATGAGCAGTTCTTC. Its translation is CATRPGGTGKDEQFF.

This clone showed up just once. The V call is TRBV6-5, the J call TRBJ1-3; D ambiguous. The CDR3 has 13 amino acids. Germline V gene sequence: CDR1 MNHEY, CDR2 SVGAGI. V was shortened by 2 bases and J by 4 bases, with 6 bases between the two germline ends. The CDR3 spells CASSYSVGNTIYF. CDR3 coding DNA: TGTGCCAGCAGTTACAGCGTAGGAAACACCATATATTTT.

V is TRBV6-5 and J is TRBJ1-5; TRBD1 agrees at 7 bases. The V and J ends lost 4 bases and 3 bases, in that order; junction bases with no gene match: 6. The V gene's germline CDR1 is MNHEY and CDR2 SVGAGI. The CDR3 is made up of 15 amino acids. The CDR3 region has the DNA TGTGCCAGCAGTTCCGCCGGGACAGACAATCAGCCCCAGCATTTT. Translating it yields CASSSAGTDNQPQHF.

The chain employs TRBV18 and TRBJ2-7; 10 bases fit TRBD1. CDR3 length equals 15 residues. Germline loops: CDR1 KGHSH, CDR2 LQKENI. The junction had 4 bases not matched to a gene; V was cut back by 3 bases and J by 2 bases. The CDR3 nucleotides are TGTGCCAGCTCACCTGGGACAGGGGTTCCCTACGAGCAGTACTTC. Its translation: CASSPGTGVPYEQYF.

This rearrangement joins TRBV3-1 (or the pseudogene TRBV3-2) to TRBJ2-1; TRBD2 might be the D (5 bases). Germline V gene lookup returns CDR1 LGHDT and CDR2 YNNKEL (reference sequence). This CDR3 comprises 15 residues. The V gene lost 1 base and the J gene lost 4 bases, with 11 bases spanning the gap. The CDR3 loop is CASSQGSGLYNEQFF. The CDR3 bases are TGTGCCAGCAGCCAAGGAAGCGGACTTTACAATGAGCAGTTCTTC.

This clone came up a few times. This CDR3 reads CASSLEMGRDNEAFF. The DNA for the CDR3 is TGTGCCAGCAGCTTAGAAATGGGGCGCGATAATGAAGCTTTCTTT. The chain has TRBV7-9 and TRBJ1-1; tentatively, D is TRBD1 (5 bases). Germline V gene lookup returns CDR1 SEHNR and CDR2 FQNEAQ (reference sequence). This CDR3 is built from 15 residues. Deletions cut 1 base from V and 7 bases from J, with 16 bases between.

The rearrangement links TRBV7-9 to TRBJ1-2, with 7 bases matching TRBD1. This CDR3 is built from 16 residues. Per the germline V gene, CDR1 is SEHNR and CDR2 is FQNEAQ (reference sequence). After removal of 5 bases from V and 2 bases from J, the junction contained 11 bases not matched to a gene. The CDR3 reads CASSPGTARENYGYTF. The CDR3, as DNA: TGTGCCAGCAGCCCCGGGACAGCCCGAGAGAACTATGGCTACACCTTC.

The J gene is TRBJ1-5, the V gene TRBV27; a weak D match, TRBD1 (6 bases). The CDR3 covers 14 residues. V gave up 5 bases and J gave up 7 bases, with 15 bases separating them. Germline V gene data show CDR1 as MNHEY and CDR2 as SMNVEV (reference sequence). The CDR3 protein is CASSVDSGYQPQHF. The CDR3 DNA reads TGTGCCAGCAGTGTGGACAGTGGCTACCAGCCCCAGCATTTT.

V gene TRBV18 combines with J gene TRBJ2-1; D possibly corresponds to TRBD1 (5 bases). The CDR3 covers 14 residues. The ends were cut back, 4 bases at V and 5 bases at J, with 12 bases in the middle. The germline CDR1 and CDR2 sequences are KGHSH and LQKENI. This CDR3 reads CASSRTRQNNEQFF. Here the CDR3 DNA reads TGTGCCAGCTCACGGACAAGACAGAACAATGAGCAGTTCTTC.

For the CDR3, the DNA is TGCGCCAGCAGCCAGGTCCCAGGGGGCGTCAATCAGCCCCAGCATTTT. Its protein is CASSQVPGGVNQPQHF. The chain links TRBV4-1 to TRBJ1-5; TRBD1 matches 8 bases. Losses at the gene ends were 3 bases for V and 3 bases for J; bases not matched to a gene: 7. Per germline, CDR1 MGHRA and CDR2 YSYEKL. The CDR3 runs to 16 residues.